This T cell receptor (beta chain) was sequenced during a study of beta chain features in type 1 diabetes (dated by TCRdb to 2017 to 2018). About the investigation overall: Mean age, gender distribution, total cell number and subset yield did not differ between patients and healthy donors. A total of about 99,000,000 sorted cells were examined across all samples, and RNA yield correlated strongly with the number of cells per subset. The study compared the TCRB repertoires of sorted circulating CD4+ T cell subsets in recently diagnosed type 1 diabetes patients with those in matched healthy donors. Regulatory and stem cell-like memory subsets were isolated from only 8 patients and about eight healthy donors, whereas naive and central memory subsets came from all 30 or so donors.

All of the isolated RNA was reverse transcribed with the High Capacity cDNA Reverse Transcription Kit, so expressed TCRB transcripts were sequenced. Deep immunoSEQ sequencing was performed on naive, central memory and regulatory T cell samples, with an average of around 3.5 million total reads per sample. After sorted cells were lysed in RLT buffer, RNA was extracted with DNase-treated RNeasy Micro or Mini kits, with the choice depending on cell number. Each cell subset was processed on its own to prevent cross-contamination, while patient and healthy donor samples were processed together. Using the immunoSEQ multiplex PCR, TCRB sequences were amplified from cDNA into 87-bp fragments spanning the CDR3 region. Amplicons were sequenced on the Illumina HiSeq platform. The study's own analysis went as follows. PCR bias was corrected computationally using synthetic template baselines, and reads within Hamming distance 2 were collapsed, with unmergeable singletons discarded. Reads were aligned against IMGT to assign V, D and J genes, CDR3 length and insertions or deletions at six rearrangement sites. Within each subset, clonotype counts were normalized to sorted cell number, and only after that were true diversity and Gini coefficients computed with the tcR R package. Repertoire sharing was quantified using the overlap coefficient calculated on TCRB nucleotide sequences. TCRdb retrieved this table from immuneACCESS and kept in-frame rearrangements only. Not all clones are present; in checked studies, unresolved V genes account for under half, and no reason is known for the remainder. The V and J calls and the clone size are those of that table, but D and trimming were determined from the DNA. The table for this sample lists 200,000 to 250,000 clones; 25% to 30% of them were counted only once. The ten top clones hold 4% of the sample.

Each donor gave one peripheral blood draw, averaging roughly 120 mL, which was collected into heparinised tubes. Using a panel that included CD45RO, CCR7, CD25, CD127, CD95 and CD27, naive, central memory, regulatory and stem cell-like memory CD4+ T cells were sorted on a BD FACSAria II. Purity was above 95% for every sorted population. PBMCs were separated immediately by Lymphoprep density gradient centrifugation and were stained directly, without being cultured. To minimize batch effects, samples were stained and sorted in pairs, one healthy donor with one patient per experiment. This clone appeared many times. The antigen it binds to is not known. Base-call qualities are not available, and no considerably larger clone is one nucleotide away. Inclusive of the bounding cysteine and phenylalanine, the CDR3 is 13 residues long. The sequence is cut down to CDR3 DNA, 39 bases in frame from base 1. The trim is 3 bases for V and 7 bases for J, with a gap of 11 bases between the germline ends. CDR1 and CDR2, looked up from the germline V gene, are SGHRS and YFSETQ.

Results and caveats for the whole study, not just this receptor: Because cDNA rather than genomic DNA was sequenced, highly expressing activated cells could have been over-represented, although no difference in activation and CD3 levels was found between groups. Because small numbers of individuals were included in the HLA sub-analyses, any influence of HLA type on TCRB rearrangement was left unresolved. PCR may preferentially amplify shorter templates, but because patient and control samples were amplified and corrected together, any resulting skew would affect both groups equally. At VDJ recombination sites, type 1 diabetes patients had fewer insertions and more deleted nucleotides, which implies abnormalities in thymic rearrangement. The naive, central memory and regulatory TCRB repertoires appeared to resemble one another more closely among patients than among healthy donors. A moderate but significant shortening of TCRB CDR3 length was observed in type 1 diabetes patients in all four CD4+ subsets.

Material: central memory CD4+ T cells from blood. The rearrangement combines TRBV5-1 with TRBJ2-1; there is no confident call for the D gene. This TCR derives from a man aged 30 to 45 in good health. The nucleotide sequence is TGCGCCAGCAGCTCCTCCGGACGGAATGAGCAGTTCTTC. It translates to CASSSSGRNEQFF.